Listed below are T cell receptor beta chains from one sample, sequenced in a study of T cells in Graves' hyperthyroidism and ophthalmopathy. Each CDR3 protein gets one entry after TCRdb re-called the multiplex PCR reads with MiXCR. Of about 640,000 distinct CDR3 sequences listed, just under 45% were seen once; the top ten hold roughly 6.5%. Sequenced: peripheral blood or thyroid tissue (not recorded which). These receptors were collected from an adult man with Graves' disease, either hyperthyroidism or ophthalmopathy (not recorded which). Both conserved end residues are part of each CDR3. D genes are given only for firm matches. The size field is filled for only some rows; it gives once, few, many or a size class.

TRBV12-3/TRBV12-4	TRBJ1-2	-	-	CASSLGGREGYTF	TGTGCCAGCAGTTTAGGGGGGCGCGAAGGCTACACCTTC
TRBV6-5	TRBJ1-5	-	TRBD1	CASSAIGQGAYQPQHF	TGTGCCAGCAGTGCAATAGGACAGGGGGCTTATCAGCCCCAGCATTTT
TRBV7-7	TRBJ2-5	-	TRBD1	CASSLGEGTGRGETQYF	TGTGCTAGCAGCTTAGGGGAAGGGACAGGGCGCGGAGAGACCCAGTACTTC
TRBV29-1	TRBJ2-6	-	-	CSVVGYGANVLTF	TGCAGCGTTGTCGGGTATGGGGCCAACGTCCTGACTTTC
TRBV2	TRBJ2-7	-	TRBD2	CASVEEGLAGNYEQYF	TGTGCCAGCGTTGAAGAGGGTCTAGCGGGAAACTACGAGCAGTACTTC
TRBV20-1	TRBJ1-1	-	-	CSAREGLMNTEAFF	TGCAGTGCTAGAGAGGGCCTAATGAACACTGAAGCTTTCTTT
TRBV20-1	TRBJ2-7	-	TRBD2	CSARDERAGGFPYEQYF	TGCAGTGCTAGAGATGAGCGAGCGGGAGGGTTCCCTTACGAGCAGTACTTC
TRBV12-3/TRBV12-4	TRBJ1-2	few	-	CASSFVGGFTF	TGTGCCAGCAGTTTTGTGGGGGGATTCACCTTC
TRBV19	TRBJ2-7	few	-	CASSMEGRHSYEQYF	TGTGCCAGTAGTATGGAGGGAAGACACTCCTACGAGCAGTACTTC
TRBV20-1	TRBJ1-2	few	-	CSARDPVGSYGYTF	TGCAGTGCTAGAGATCCGGTAGGCAGTTATGGCTACACCTTC
TRBV28	TRBJ1-6	few	-	CASYYSKGRVSPLHF	TGTGCCAGCTACTACTCAAAGGGGCGGGTTTCACCCCTCCACTTT
TRBV20-1	TRBJ1-2	-	-	CSATDRSYGYTF	TGCAGTGCCACGGACAGAAGCTATGGCTACACCTTC
TRBV12-5	TRBJ1-4	-	TRBD1	CASGLVTGGSEKLFF	TGTGCTAGTGGTTTGGTAACAGGGGGAAGCGAAAAACTGTTTTTT
TRBV2	TRBJ1-2	-	TRBD1	CASSEWGQGGYGYTF	TGTGCCAGCAGTGAATGGGGACAGGGTGGCTATGGCTACACCTTC
TRBV7-8	TRBJ2-7	-	TRBD2	CASSPRRGAYEQYF	TGTGCCAGCAGCCCCCGACGGGGGGCCTACGAGCAGTACTTC
TRBV7-2	TRBJ1-5	-	-	CASSQDNAPHQPQHF	TGCGCCAGCAGCCAAGATAACGCACCACATCAGCCCCAGCATTTT
TRBV24-1	TRBJ1-2	few	-	CATSGYNYGYTF	TGTGCCACCAGTGGGTACAACTATGGCTACACCTTC
TRBV29-1	TRBJ1-3	-	-	CSLTGSGNTIYF	TGCAGCCTGACAGGCTCTGGAAACACCATATATTTT
TRBV10-2	TRBJ1-5	many	-	CASTTGQQQPQHF	TGCGCCAGCACCACGGGACAACAGCAGCCCCAGCATTTT
TRBV2	TRBJ1-1	few	-	CASSEGPTGGEAFF	TGTGCCAGCAGTGAAGGGCCCACGGGGGGTGAAGCTTTCTTT
TRBV25-1	TRBJ1-6	-	-	CASSGDQGPNSPLHF	TGTGCCAGCAGCGGAGATCAGGGACCCAATTCACCCCTCCACTTT
TRBV7-9	TRBJ1-2	few	-	CASSLVGGFNYGYTF	TGTGCCAGCAGCTTAGTTGGCGGCTTTAACTATGGCTACACCTTC
TRBV4-1	TRBJ1-2	few	TRBD1	CASSQGWTGDNYGYTF	TGCGCCAGCAGCCAAGGGTGGACAGGGGATAACTATGGCTACACCTTC
TRBV29-1	TRBJ1-1	-	-	CSSEIEAATEAFF	TGCAGCAGTGAAATAGAGGCAGCAACTGAAGCTTTCTTT
TRBV7-9	TRBJ1-6	few	-	CASSESWQGNSPLHF	TGTGCCAGCAGTGAATCCTGGCAGGGAAATTCACCCCTCCACTTT
TRBV25-1	TRBJ2-7	-	TRBD1	CASTAGQGAEEQYF	TGTGCCAGCACCGCGGGACAGGGGGCTGAAGAGCAGTACTTC
TRBV10-3	TRBJ1-2	-	-	CAGRTGNYGYTF	TGTGCCGGAAGAACAGGAAACTATGGCTACACCTTC
TRBV29-1	TRBJ1-1	many	TRBD1	CSVARTGKLTEAFF	TGCAGCGTTGCCCGGACAGGGAAATTGACTGAAGCTTTCTTT
TRBV5-5	TRBJ1-1	few	-	CASSLTGIGTEAFF	TGTGCCAGCAGCTTGACAGGGATCGGAACTGAAGCTTTCTTT
TRBV7-9	TRBJ2-2	-	-	CASSHGRGPNTGELFF	TGTGCCAGCAGCCATGGCAGGGGTCCTAACACCGGGGAGCTGTTTTTT
TRBV29-1	TRBJ1-4	-	TRBD1	CSVEGQGYEKLFF	TGCAGCGTTGAAGGACAGGGCTATGAAAAACTGTTTTTT
TRBV12-3/TRBV12-4	TRBJ1-5	few	-	CASSLEQGLNQPQHF	TGTGCCAGCAGTTTAGAGCAGGGGTTGAATCAGCCCCAGCATTTT
TRBV2	TRBJ1-1	-	-	CASARGRDTEAFF	TGTGCCAGCGCTAGAGGACGGGACACTGAAGCTTTCTTT
TRBV29-1	TRBJ2-7	-	TRBD1	CGARTGGYTYEQYF	TGCGGCGCTAGGACAGGGGGTTACACCTACGAGCAGTACTTC
TRBV12-3/TRBV12-4	TRBJ2-5	few	TRBD2	CASSSTTSGRAETQYF	TGTGCCAGCAGTTCCACGACTAGCGGGAGGGCCGAGACCCAGTACTTC
TRBV7-2	TRBJ2-7	-	-	CASSYGDGYYEQYF	TGTGCCAGCAGCTACGGGGACGGGTACTACGAGCAGTACTTC
TRBV7-2	TRBJ1-4	few	TRBD1	CASSLDRQGGTNEKLFF	TGTGCCAGCAGCTTAGATCGTCAGGGGGGGACTAATGAAAAACTGTTTTTT
TRBV7-9	TRBJ1-1	few	-	CASSLWILQENTEAFF	TGCGCCAGCAGCTTGTGGATCCTTCAGGAGAACACTGAAGCTTTCTTT
TRBV29-1	TRBJ2-5	-	-	CSVDQGLETQYF	TGCAGCGTCGATCAGGGATTAGAGACCCAGTACTTC
TRBV2	TRBJ1-5	many	-	CASRGLYNQPQHF	TGTGCCAGCAGGGGACTGTACAATCAGCCCCAGCATTTT
TRBV7-2	TRBJ1-5	many	-	CASSLNINQPQHF	TGTGCCAGCAGCTTAAACATCAATCAGCCCCAGCATTTT
TRBV19	TRBJ2-6	-	-	CASSLGDTNTEAF	TGTGCCAGTAGTCTGGGGGACACGAACACTGAAGCTTTC
TRBV19	TRBJ1-6	-	TRBD1	CASSTDRDNSPLHF	TGTGCCAGTAGTACTGACAGGGATAATTCACCCCTCCACTTT
TRBV2	TRBJ2-7	-	-	CASLAVNPGGKTYEQYF	TGTGCCAGCTTGGCCGTCAATCCGGGGGGCAAAACCTACGAGCAGTACTTC
TRBV7-6	TRBJ1-5	many	-	CASSPDGPYSNQPQHF	TGTGCCAGCAGCCCCGACGGACCCTATAGCAATCAGCCCCAGCATTTT
TRBV19	TRBJ2-7	-	TRBD1	CASSIRTGFNEQYF	TGTGCCAGTAGTATTCGGACAGGGTTCAACGAGCAGTACTTC
TRBV4-1	TRBJ1-4	-	-	CASSQNLAVGKLFF	TGCGCCAGCAGCCAAAACCTGGCTGTCGGGAAACTGTTTTTT
TRBV19	TRBJ1-2	many	TRBD1	CASSIGQALYGYTF	TGTGCCAGTAGTATTGGACAGGCGCTCTATGGCTACACCTTC
TRBV12-3/TRBV12-4	TRBJ2-5	-	TRBD2	CASRGLDQETQYF	TGTGCCAGCAGGGGACTAGATCAAGAGACCCAGTACTTC
TRBV7-9	TRBJ1-4	-	-	CASSGTTGEKLFF	TGTGCCAGCAGCGGGACCACAGGGGAAAAACTGTTTTTT
TRBV19	TRBJ2-6	-	TRBD1	CASRQGADSGANVLTF	TGTGCCAGTAGACAGGGGGCCGACTCCGGGGCCAACGTCCTGACTTTC
TRBV12-3/TRBV12-4	TRBJ1-1	-	-	CASSLQWAEAFF	TGTGCCAGCAGTCTGCAGTGGGCTGAAGCTTTCTTT
TRBV6-5	TRBJ1-1	few	-	CASQPRENTEAFF	TGTGCCAGTCAGCCAAGGGAGAACACTGAAGCTTTCTTT
TRBV6-6	TRBJ1-2	-	TRBD1	CASDRGSNYGYTF	TGTGCCAGCGACAGGGGTTCGAACTATGGCTACACCTTC
TRBV12-3/TRBV12-4	TRBJ1-1	few	-	CASGRTIRDTEAFF	TGTGCCAGCGGCCGGACAATTCGAGACACTGAAGCTTTCTTT
TRBV6-6	TRBJ2-7	few	-	CASSSAPDAEQYF	TGTGCCAGCAGTTCAGCCCCCGACGCCGAGCAGTACTTC
TRBV12-3/TRBV12-4	TRBJ1-2	few	-	CASSFRPYGYTF	TGTGCCAGCAGTTTCCGCCCCTATGGCTACACCTTC